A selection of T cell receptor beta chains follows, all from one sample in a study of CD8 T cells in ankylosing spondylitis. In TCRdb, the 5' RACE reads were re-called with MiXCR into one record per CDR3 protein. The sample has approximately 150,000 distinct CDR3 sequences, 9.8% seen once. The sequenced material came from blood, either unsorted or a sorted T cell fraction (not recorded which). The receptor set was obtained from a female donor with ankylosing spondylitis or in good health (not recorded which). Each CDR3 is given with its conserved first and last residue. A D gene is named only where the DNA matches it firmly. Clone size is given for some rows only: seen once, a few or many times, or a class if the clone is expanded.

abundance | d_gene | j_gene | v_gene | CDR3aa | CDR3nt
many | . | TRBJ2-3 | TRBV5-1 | CASSVGRGTDTQYF | TGCGCCAGCAGCGTCGGTCGCGGCACAGATACGCAGTATTTT
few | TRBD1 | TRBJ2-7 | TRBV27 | CASSHSGTGDYEQYF | TGTGCCAGCAGTCACTCCGGGACAGGGGACTACGAGCAGTACTTC
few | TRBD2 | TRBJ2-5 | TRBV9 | CASSAGLAGQETQYF | TGTGCCAGCAGCGCAGGACTAGCGGGTCAAGAGACCCAGTACTTC
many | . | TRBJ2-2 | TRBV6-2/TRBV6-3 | CASGTGANTGELFF | TGTGCCAGCGGCACCGGGGCGAACACCGGGGAGCTGTTTTTT
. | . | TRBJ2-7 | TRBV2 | CASRPSRRDSEQYF | TGTGCCAGCAGGCCCTCCAGGCGGGATAGTGAGCAGTACTTC
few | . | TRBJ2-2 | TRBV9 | CASSVVELPTGELFF | TGTGCCAGCAGCGTAGTGGAACTTCCTACCGGGGAGCTGTTTTTT
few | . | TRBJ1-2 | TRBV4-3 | CASSQDEDRVDGYTF | TGCGCCAGCAGCCAAGATGAGGACAGAGTGGATGGCTACACCTTC
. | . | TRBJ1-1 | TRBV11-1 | CASSLLDSSNTEAFF | TGTGCCAGCAGCCTACTTGACTCCTCGAACACTGAAGCTTTCTTT
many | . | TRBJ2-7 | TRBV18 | CASSPQGHRYEQYF | TGTGCCAGCTCACCACAAGGACATCGATACGAGCAGTACTTC
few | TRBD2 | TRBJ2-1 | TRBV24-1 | CATSDASGRSGEQFF | TGTGCCACCAGTGATGCAAGCGGGAGGTCCGGTGAGCAGTTCTTC
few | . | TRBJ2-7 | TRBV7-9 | CASSKSDEQYF | TGTGCCAGCAGCAAGAGCGACGAGCAGTACTTC
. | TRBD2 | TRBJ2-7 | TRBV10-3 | CAISESRTGGSYEQYF | TGTGCCATCAGTGAGTCTAGGACGGGCGGGAGCTACGAGCAGTACTTC
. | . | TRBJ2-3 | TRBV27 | CASSPRTSRTDTQYF | TGTGCCAGCAGTCCCAGGACGAGCCGCACAGATACGCAGTATTTT
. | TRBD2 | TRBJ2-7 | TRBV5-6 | CASSWPAGGKDEQYF | TGTGCCAGCAGCTGGCCAGCGGGAGGGAAGGACGAGCAGTACTTC
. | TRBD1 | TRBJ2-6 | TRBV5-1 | CASSSETGHSGANVLTF | TGCGCCAGCAGCTCGGAGACAGGGCATTCTGGGGCCAACGTCCTGACTTTC
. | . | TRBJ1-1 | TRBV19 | CASISLDVSSMNTEAFF | TGTGCCAGTATATCCCTCGATGTCAGTTCGATGAACACTGAAGCTTTCTTT
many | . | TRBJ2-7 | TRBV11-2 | CASSHGTDEQYF | TGTGCCAGCAGCCACGGGACTGACGAGCAGTACTTC
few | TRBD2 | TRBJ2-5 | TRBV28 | CASSLLAGEPQETQYF | TGTGCCAGCAGCCTACTAGCGGGAGAGCCCCAAGAGACCCAGTACTTC
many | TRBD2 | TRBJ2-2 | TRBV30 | CAWKGRENGELFF | TGTGCCTGGAAGGGGCGGGAGAACGGGGAGCTGTTTTTT
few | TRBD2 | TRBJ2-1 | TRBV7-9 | CASSLAGRAGDEQFF | TGTGCCAGCAGCTTAGCGGGAAGGGCGGGGGATGAGCAGTTCTTC
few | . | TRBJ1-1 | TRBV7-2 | CASSLGGGSTEAFF | TGTGCCAGCAGCTTAGGTGGAGGTAGCACTGAAGCTTTCTTT
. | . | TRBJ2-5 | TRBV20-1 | CSAPPPLRSFQETQYF | TGCAGTGCCCCCCCTCCCCTCCGATCCTTCCAAGAGACCCAGTACTTC
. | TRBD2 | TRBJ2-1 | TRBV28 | CASSLTAGGPNEQFF | TGTGCCAGCAGTTTAACAGCGGGAGGGCCGAATGAGCAGTTCTTC
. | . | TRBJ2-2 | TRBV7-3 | CASSLDGIAGELFF | TGTGCCAGCAGCTTAGACGGGATCGCGGGGGAGCTGTTTTTT
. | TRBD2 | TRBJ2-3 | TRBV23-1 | CASSQAGETTDTQYF | TGCGCCAGCAGTCAGGCGGGAGAGACCACAGATACGCAGTATTTT
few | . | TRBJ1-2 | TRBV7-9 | CASSLLAYGYTF | TGTGCCAGCAGCCTGCTGGCCTATGGCTACACCTTC
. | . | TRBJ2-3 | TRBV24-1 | CATSDDLRTDTQYF | TGTGCCACCAGTGATGACCTGCGCACAGATACGCAGTATTTT
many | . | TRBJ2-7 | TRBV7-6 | CASSYSGGTPYEQYF | TGTGCCAGCAGCTACAGTGGAGGCACCCCCTACGAGCAGTACTTC
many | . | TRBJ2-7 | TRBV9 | CASSVGTWGSRGNEQYF | TGTGCCAGCAGCGTGGGGACCTGGGGATCCCGAGGCAACGAGCAGTACTTC
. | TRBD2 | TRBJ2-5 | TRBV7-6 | CASSLGLAGPQETQYF | TGTGCCAGCAGCTTAGGGTTAGCGGGACCCCAAGAGACCCAGTACTTC
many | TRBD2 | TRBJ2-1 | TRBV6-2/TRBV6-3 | CASSWGGYNEQFF | TGTGCCAGCAGTTGGGGGGGGTACAATGAGCAGTTCTTC
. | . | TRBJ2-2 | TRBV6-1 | CASAQTKVSLAGELFF | TGTGCCAGCGCCCAAACGAAGGTCTCGCTGGCCGGGGAGCTGTTTTTT
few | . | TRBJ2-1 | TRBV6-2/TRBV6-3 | CASMRTGEQFF | TGTGCCAGCATGAGGACGGGTGAGCAGTTCTTC
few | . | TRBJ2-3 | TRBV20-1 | CSARGGTDTQYF | TGCAGTGCTAGAGGGGGCACAGATACGCAGTATTTT
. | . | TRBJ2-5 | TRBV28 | CASSLKGLHIETQYF | TGTGCCAGCAGTTTAAAAGGGCTACATATAGAGACCCAGTACTTC
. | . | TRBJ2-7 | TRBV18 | CASSTGVESEQYF | TGTGCCAGCTCGACGGGAGTGGAATCCGAGCAGTACTTC
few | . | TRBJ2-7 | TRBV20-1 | CSARQESGYPYEQYF | TGCAGTGCTCGGCAGGAAAGCGGGTACCCCTACGAGCAGTACTTC
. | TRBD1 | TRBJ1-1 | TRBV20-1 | CSARDRKNTEAFF | TGCAGTGCCAGGGACAGAAAGAACACTGAAGCTTTCTTT
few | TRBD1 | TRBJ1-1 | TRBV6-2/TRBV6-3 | CATEQGGTEAFF | TGTGCCACCGAGCAGGGGGGGACTGAAGCTTTCTTT
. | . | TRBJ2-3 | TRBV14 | CASSQDLREVRDTQYF | TGTGCCAGCAGCCAAGATTTGCGGGAAGTTAGAGATACGCAGTATTTT
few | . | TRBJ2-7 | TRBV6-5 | CASSYSGGSTYEQYF | TGTGCCAGCAGTTACTCGGGGGGTAGCACCTACGAGCAGTACTTC
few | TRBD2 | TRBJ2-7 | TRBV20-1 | CSAFSGRAPYEQYF | TGCAGTGCTTTTAGCGGGAGGGCTCCCTACGAGCAGTACTTC
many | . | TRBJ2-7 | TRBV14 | CASSQVEGVSYEQYF | TGTGCCAGCAGCCAAGTCGAGGGGGTGTCCTACGAGCAGTACTTC
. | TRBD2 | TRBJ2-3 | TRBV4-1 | CASSLGRTTGTSGTRTDTQYF | TGCGCCAGCAGCCTCGGACGGACCACCGGGACTAGCGGGACCCGCACAGATACGCAGTATTTT
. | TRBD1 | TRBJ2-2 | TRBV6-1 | CASRDRDFNTGELFF | TGTGCCAGCAGGGACAGGGACTTTAACACCGGGGAGCTGTTTTTT
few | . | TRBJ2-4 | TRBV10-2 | CASSDPRLSKNIQYF | TGCGCCAGCAGTGATCCTAGGTTATCCAAAAACATTCAGTACTTC
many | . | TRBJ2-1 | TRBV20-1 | CSARSQSSYNEQFF | TGCAGTGCTAGGAGCCAGAGCTCCTACAATGAGCAGTTCTTC
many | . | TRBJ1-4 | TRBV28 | CASSLAAATNEKLFF | TGTGCCAGCAGTCTGGCAGCTGCAACTAATGAAAAACTGTTTTTT